Below, 7 T cell receptor beta chains from the same sample are listed, as sequenced in a study of T cell responses to AZD1222 COVID-19 vaccine. Some clones are missing from TCRdb's copy, which holds only in-frame ones; the method was immunoSEQ multiplex PCR. The sample shows roughly 120,000 clones, approximately 94% of them seen only once. Sequencing used peripheral blood, obtained 28 days after the second AZD1222 dose. These receptors all stem from an adult who received the AZD1222 COVID-19 vaccine.

This chain joins TRBV4-1 and TRBJ1-2; D gene unclear. CDR3 length: 14 amino acids. Germline CDR1 MGHRA, CDR2 YSYEKL. Trimming took 0 bases from V and 2 from J, leaving 7 bases between them. The CDR3 is CASSQEDWNYGYTF. The CDR3, as DNA: TGCGCCAGCAGCCAAGAGGACTGGAACTATGGCTACACCTTC.

This chain joins TRBV6-4 and TRBJ2-3; no clear D gene. V lost 0 bases to trimming and J lost 0 bases, with 10 bases between them. The CDR3 loop spans 16 amino acids. Germline CDR1 is MRHNA and CDR2 is SNTAGT. The CDR3 region is CASSDSLNASTDTQYF. CDR3 nucleotides: TGTGCCAGCAGTGACTCGCTGAACGCTAGCACAGATACGCAGTATTTT.

The genes are TRBV5-1 and TRBJ2-1; D uncertain. The CDR3 has 13 residues. Germline CDR1 and CDR2: SGHRS and YFSETQ. Between the trimmed V and J ends, which lost 7 bases and 9 bases, there was a span of 17 bases. The CDR3 reads CASALRVTGEQFF. CDR3 nucleotides: TGCGCCAGCGCCCTGCGAGTCACGGGTGAGCAGTTCTTC.

V is TRBV10-3 and J is TRBJ2-2, with 8 bases matching TRBD1. V shed 10 bases, J shed 3 bases, and the junction held 13 bases outside the gene matches. This CDR3 has 16 amino acids. Germline V gene data show CDR1 as ENHRY and CDR2 as SYGVKD. CDR3 loop: CATKTGTGSYTGELFF. As DNA, the CDR3 is TGTGCCACGAAAACCGGGACAGGTAGTTACACCGGGGAGCTGTTTTTT.

The rearrangement links TRBV13 to TRBJ1-1; D is unclear. The germline gives CDR1 PRHDT, CDR2 FYEKMQ (reference sequence). CDR3 length: 11 amino acids. Trimming left V 5 bases short and J 5 bases short, with 6 bases between. CDR3 amino acids: CASSLSTEAFF. CDR3 DNA: TGTGCCAGCAGCCTTTCTACTGAAGCTTTCTTT.

This sequence joins TRBV7-2 and TRBJ1-5; D not certain. This CDR3 spans 14 amino acids. The germline gives CDR1 SGHTA, CDR2 FQGNSA. The ends were cut back, 1 base at V and 6 bases at J, with 10 bases in the middle. Here the CDR3 DNA reads TGTGCCAGCAGCTTAGGAGCTCGAGGTCAGCCCCAGCATTTT. Translated, it gives CASSLGARGQPQHF.

This rearrangement joins TRBV11-2 to TRBJ1-6, with a possible D match to TRBD1 (6 bases). The CDR3 extends over 18 amino acids. Per germline, CDR1 SGHAT and CDR2 FQNNGV. The V end lost 5 bases, the J end lost 5 bases, and 22 bases lay between the germline ends. CDR3 amino acids: CASSPTLIWQGNNSPLHF. The DNA for the CDR3 is TGTGCCAGCAGCCCCACCCTCATCTGGCAGGGGAATAATTCACCCCTCCACTTT.